These 29 T cell receptor beta chains originate from one sample sequenced in a study of blood T cell repertoires in COVID-19. The protocol was immunoSEQ multiplex PCR, while the TCRdb copy is restricted to in-frame clones and leaves out a portion. The sample lists about 98,000 clones, 85% to 90% occurring once. Sequencing was carried out using peripheral blood. Receptors were obtained from a man in his fifties with active or convalescent COVID-19.

The chain joins TRBV6-1 to TRBJ1-5; 9 bases match TRBD1. The CDR3 extends over 14 amino acids. CDR1 MNHNS and CDR2 SASEGT come from the germline V gene. V lost 5 bases and J lost 6; bases outside the gene matches: 5. CDR3 DNA sequence: TGTGCCAGCAGTAAGGACAGGGGACGTCAGCCCCAGCATTTT. Residues: CASSKDRGRQPQHF.

The chain employs TRBV19 and TRBJ1-1; D remains ambiguous. The CDR3 extends over 13 amino acids. The germline V gene has CDR1 LNHDA and CDR2 SQIVND (reference sequence). With 4 bases removed from V and 2 bases from J, the gap between germline ends came to 8 bases. CDR3 protein: CASSSQINTEAFF. The CDR3 DNA sequence: TGTGCCAGTAGTAGTCAGATTAACACTGAAGCTTTCTTT.

The chain employs TRBV7-2 and TRBJ1-2; D uncertain. The CDR3 has 13 amino acids. Germline CDR1 SGHTA, CDR2 FQGNSA. The V gene lost 1 base and the J gene lost 2 bases, with 5 bases spanning the gap. The CDR3 DNA sequence: TGTGCCAGCAGCTTAGGGCGGAACTATGGCTACACCTTC. Protein sequence: CASSLGRNYGYTF.

The V call is TRBV30, the J call TRBJ1-1; TRBD1 agrees at 9 bases. This CDR3 is 15 amino acids long. Germline-derived CDR1 and CDR2 are GTSNPN and SVGIG (reference sequence). Germline trimming cut 6 bases from V and 6 bases from J; bases unmatched to any gene: 14. The CDR3 loop is CACRRKGQGVPEAFF. The CDR3, as DNA: TGTGCCTGCAGAAGGAAGGGACAGGGTGTCCCTGAAGCTTTCTTT.

The chain combines TRBV27 with TRBJ2-3; 8 nucleotides agree with TRBD2. Germline CDR1 MNHEY, CDR2 SMNVEV (reference sequence). The CDR3 loop spans 17 amino acids. Trimming cost V 6 bases and J 2 bases; bases outside gene matches: 13. CDR3 bases: TGTGCCAGCAGAACACCGAGGGGCGGGGGGTCCACAGATACGCAGTATTTT. It codes for CASRTPRGGGSTDTQYF.

For the CDR3, the DNA is TGTGCCAGCAGCTTACCAGGGCGGGGGTACGCCGGGGAGCTGTTTTTT. It specifies CASSLPGRGYAGELFF. This sequence joins TRBV7-2 and TRBJ2-2; TRBD2 matches at 7 bases. Germline V CDR1 and CDR2: SGHTA, FQGNSA. The CDR3 length is 16 residues. The V and J ends lost 2 bases and 6 bases, in that order; junction bases with no gene match: 9.

This chain joins TRBV5-6 and TRBJ1-1, with TRBD1 matching 7 bases. The ends lost 1 base at V and 6 bases at J; junction bases unmatched: 9. Germline loops: CDR1 SGHDT, CDR2 YYEEEE. The CDR3 runs to 15 residues. The CDR3 here is CASSLQLGQSPEAFF. CDR3 in DNA: TGTGCCAGCAGCTTGCAGTTGGGACAGTCTCCTGAAGCTTTCTTT.

The V and J genes are TRBV19 and TRBJ2-6, with D perhaps matching TRBD1 (6 bases). The CDR3 is 18 amino acids. V was clipped by 4 bases and J by 5 bases, with 21 bases between them. Per germline, CDR1 LNHDA and CDR2 SQIVND (reference sequence). CDR3 nucleotides: TGTGCCAGTAGTAATAGTGGGACAAATCAAAGTCGGGCCAACGTCCTGACTTTC. Translating gives CASSNSGTNQSRANVLTF.

The rearrangement joins TRBV19 to TRBJ1-2; 8 nucleotides match TRBD1. Germline trimming cut 8 bases from V and 3 bases from J; bases unmatched to any gene: 2. Germline V lookup: CDR1 LNHDA, CDR2 SQIVND (reference sequence). The CDR3 is made up of 12 amino acids. The CDR3 coding sequence is TGTGCCAGTGGACAGGGTGACTATGGCTACACCTTC. Translating gives CASGQGDYGYTF.

There are a few counts of this clone. CDR3 in amino acids: CASSDDNRGLYEQYF. DNA of the CDR3: TGTGCCAGCAGCGATGACAACAGGGGGCTCTACGAGCAGTACTTC. This sequence joins TRBV25-1 and TRBJ2-7; TRBD1 matches at 9 bases. V lost 6 bases, J lost 3 bases, and 9 bases stayed unmatched. The CDR3 is 15 amino acids. The germline gives CDR1 MGHDK, CDR2 SYGVNS.

This chain links TRBV30 with TRBJ1-2; 10 nucleotides agree with TRBD1. With 3 bases clipped from V and 8 bases from J, the junction kept 9 bases outside the gene matches. The CDR3 spans 14 residues. Germline values: CDR1 GTSNPN, CDR2 SVGIG (reference sequence). The CDR3 here is CAWRIPGQGFGYTF. Here the CDR3 DNA reads TGTGCCTGGAGGATACCGGGACAGGGGTTCGGCTACACCTTC.

The V and J genes are TRBV21-1 and TRBJ1-5. TRBV21-1 is a pseudogene. This CDR3 is built from 17 residues. The CDR3 reads CASSPRTGLLSNQPQHF. CDR3 DNA: TGTGCCAGCAGCCCTCGAACGGGACTTCTTAGCAATCAGCCCCAGCATTTT.

This chain uses TRBV10-3 with TRBJ1-3; 7 nucleotides line up with TRBD1. V shed 7 bases, J shed 0 bases, and the junction held 6 bases outside the gene matches. Germline values: CDR1 ENHRY, CDR2 SYGVKD. This CDR3 has 15 residues. The CDR3 coding sequence is TGTGCCATCAATATGGGACAGCACTCTGGAAACACCATATATTTT. Protein sequence: CAINMGQHSGNTIYF.

This rearrangement joins TRBV11-2 to TRBJ2-5; possibly TRBD1 for D (6 bases). V lost 1 base and J lost 3, with 12 bases in between. The CDR3 has 15 amino acids. Per germline, CDR1 SGHAT and CDR2 FQNNGV. This chain's CDR3 is CASSLGQGLEETQYF. CDR3 in DNA: TGTGCCAGCAGCTTAGGCCAGGGGCTAGAAGAGACCCAGTACTTC.

The gene calls are TRBV7-2 and TRBJ1-2; TRBD1 agrees at 7 bases. The CDR3 has 14 residues. Germline loops: CDR1 SGHTA, CDR2 FQGNSA. V lost 5 bases and J lost 4; bases outside the gene matches: 7. CDR3 DNA: TGTGCCAGCAGCCCTGACAGGGTTAGCTATGGCTACACCTTC. Its protein is CASSPDRVSYGYTF.

The chain recombines TRBV6-2 or TRBV6-3 with TRBJ2-7; D gene unclear. The CDR3 extends over 14 amino acids. The germline CDR1 and CDR2 sequences are MNHEY and SVGEGT. The V gene lost 3 bases and the J gene lost 2 bases, with 11 bases spanning the gap. This CDR3 is CASSYGVLTYEQYF. The CDR3 nucleotides are TGTGCCAGCAGTTATGGAGTTCTTACCTACGAGCAGTACTTC.

The rearrangement joins TRBV7-8 to TRBJ1-4; D is uncertain. The CDR3 contains 16 residues. Germline V gene data show CDR1 as SGHVS and CDR2 as FQNEAQ. V was pared by 1 base and J by 4 bases, with 13 bases between. CDR3 region: CASSLVGLLSNEKLFF. The CDR3 region has the DNA TGTGCCAGCAGCTTAGTTGGTCTGTTGAGTAATGAAAAACTGTTTTTT.

As DNA, the CDR3 is TGTGCCAGCAGTTACTCGAACAGGGGGGACTCACCCCTCCACTTT. It codes for CASSYSNRGDSPLHF. J is TRBJ1-6 and V is TRBV6-5; 8 bases line up with TRBD1. Trimming cost V 0 bases and J 10 bases; bases outside gene matches: 5. The CDR3 sequence is 15 residues long. Germline V gives CDR1 MNHEY, CDR2 SVGAGI.

The J gene is TRBJ2-2, the V gene TRBV19; 10 bases are a match to TRBD1. CDR3 length equals 13 residues. The germline CDR1 and CDR2 sequences are LNHDA and SQIVND (reference sequence). V dropped 8 bases and J dropped 7; count of bases not matched to a gene: 4. The CDR3 protein is CASWDRGHGELFF. Here the CDR3 DNA reads TGTGCCAGTTGGGACAGGGGTCACGGGGAGCTGTTTTTT.

The chain joins TRBV5-1 to TRBJ1-6; maybe TRBD1 (6 bases). The CDR3 runs to 15 residues. V lost 0 bases and J 7 bases, leaving 11 bases between the germline ends. Germline assignment: CDR1 SGHRS and CDR2 YFSETQ. CDR3 bases: TGCGCCAGCAGCTTGGCGGGACACCTGAATTCACCCCTCCACTTT. Protein: CASSLAGHLNSPLHF. Full variable domain (remainder filled in from reference TRBV5-1 and TRBJ1-6): KAGVTQTPRYLIKTRGQQVTLSCSPISGHRSVSWYQQTPGQGLQFLFEYFSETQRNKGNFPGRFSGRQFSNSRSEMNVSTLELGDSALYLCASSLAGHLNSPLHFGNGTRLTVT.

Only a few counts were recorded for this clone. V gene TRBV6-5 combines with J gene TRBJ2-2; TRBD2 matches 7 bases. The CDR3 has 15 amino acids. The germline gives CDR1 MNHEY, CDR2 SVGAGI. V gave up 2 bases and J gave up 5 bases; unmatched junction bases: 5. The CDR3, as DNA: TGTGCCAGCAGTTACCGGGGGGTGCGGACCGGGGAGCTGTTTTTT. This gives the protein CASSYRGVRTGELFF.

The J gene is TRBJ1-4, the V gene TRBV28, with a possible D match to TRBD1 (6 bases). Germline CDR1 and CDR2: MDHEN and SYDVKM. CDR3 length equals 15 residues. Between the trimmed V and J ends, which lost 4 bases and 11 bases, there was a span of 20 bases. CDR3 sequence reads: CASSSPTGLRGKLFF. CDR3 sequence (DNA): TGTGCCAGCAGTTCGCCGACAGGACTGAGAGGGAAACTGTTTTTT.

This clone has more than one count but fewer than ten. The rearrangement links TRBV24-1 to TRBJ1-6; tentatively, D is TRBD1 (5 bases). Germline assignment: CDR1 KGHDR and CDR2 SFDVKD. V was pared by 2 bases and J by 10 bases, with 11 bases between. The CDR3 is 14 residues long. In DNA, the CDR3 is TGTGCCACCAGTGATTCGACAGCCTTGTCACCCCTCCACTTT. Translating it yields CATSDSTALSPLHF.

This chain joins TRBV28 and TRBJ2-1; D unresolved. V was pared by 5 bases and J by 6 bases, with 11 bases between. CDR1 MDHEN and CDR2 SYDVKM come from the germline V gene. The CDR3 totals 13 residues. CDR3: CASSGPPSNEQFF. Written as DNA, the CDR3 is TGTGCCAGCAGTGGCCCCCCTAGCAATGAGCAGTTCTTC.

J is TRBJ2-7 and V is TRBV19; tentatively, D is TRBD1 (6 bases). Germline CDR1 is LNHDA and CDR2 is SQIVND (reference sequence). This CDR3 region has 16 residues. V was trimmed by 3 bases and J by 2 bases, leaving 17 bases between them. The CDR3 sequence is CASSIKGQGLAYEQYF. The CDR3 DNA reads as TGTGCCAGTAGTATTAAAGGGCAGGGGCTTGCCTACGAGCAGTACTTC.

The chain is built from TRBV12-2 and TRBJ2-7; the D call TRBD2 from the table was never checked on the DNA. TRBV12-2 has pseudogene status. The CDR3 runs to 13 residues. CDR3 DNA sequence: TGTGCAAGGGGGGGACTAGCTTCCTACGAGCAGTACGTC. Translation gives CARGGLASYEQYV.

J is TRBJ1-4 and V is TRBV4-3, with no clear D. This CDR3 has 16 amino acids. The germline gives CDR1 LGHNA, CDR2 YSLEER. Trimming removed 1 base at V and 7 bases at J, with 16 bases between. The CDR3 sequence: CASSQGFVSTGEKLFF. The DNA of the CDR3 is TGCGCCAGCAGCCAAGGGTTCGTGTCGACGGGTGAAAAACTGTTTTTT.

This clone was seen more than once but under ten times. The V and J genes are TRBV29-1 and TRBJ2-1; D might be TRBD2 (6 bases). The germline gives CDR1 SQVTM, CDR2 ANQGSEA. The V end lost 7 bases, the J end lost 5 bases, and 18 bases lay between the germline ends. This CDR3 has 14 residues. The chain's CDR3 is CSASRRVANNEQFF. The CDR3 coding sequence is TGCAGCGCCTCGAGGAGGGTCGCTAACAATGAGCAGTTCTTC.

The chain joins TRBV7-2 to TRBJ2-7, with 7 nucleotides matching TRBD1. The germline CDR1 and CDR2 sequences are SGHTA and FQGNSA. The V and J ends lost 5 bases and 6 bases, in that order; junction bases with no gene match: 7. The CDR3 consists of 13 residues. CDR3 region: CASSIRQGGEQYF. The CDR3 DNA is TGTGCCAGCAGCATACGACAGGGTGGCGAGCAGTACTTC.